This is a list of T cell receptor beta chains from one sample in a study of blood T cell repertoires in COVID-19. Sequencing was performed with immunoSEQ multiplex PCR; in TCRdb, only in-frame clones are kept and a portion is missing. The table has approximately 270,000 clones, 80% to 90% seen once. Material for sequencing was PBMCs or T cells enriched from blood (not recorded which). The source of these receptors is a woman aged 25 to 45 who had recovered from COVID-19. The conserved cysteine and the conserved F or W are not part of the CDR3 here. A D gene is named only where the DNA matches it firmly. Not every row has a clone size; where given, it reads once, few, many or a size class.

D: .; J: TRBJ1-5; V: TRBV6-1; size: .; length: 13; CDR3: ASSEGQWGLQAQH
D: .; J: TRBJ2-3; V: TRBV5-1; size: .; length: 14; CDR3: ASSLVPGSFADTQY
D: .; J: TRBJ2-6; V: TRBV19; size: few; length: 14; CDR3: ASRSAEMTGANVLT
D: .; J: TRBJ1-3; V: TRBV28; size: .; length: 12; CDR3: ASTEVRSGNTIY
D: .; J: TRBJ1-1; V: TRBV3-1/TRBV3-2; size: .; length: 14; CDR3: ASSQERGVSGTEAF
D: .; J: TRBJ2-7; V: TRBV7-2; size: .; length: 11; CDR3: ASSFVRGREQY
D: .; J: TRBJ2-1; V: TRBV12-3/TRBV12-4; size: .; length: 9; CDR3: ASSQYNEQF
D: .; J: TRBJ2-7; V: TRBV12-3/TRBV12-4; size: .; length: 11; CDR3: ASSLGQKGEQY
D: TRBD1; J: TRBJ2-7; V: TRBV24-1; size: .; length: 12; CDR3: ATSPGTGSYEQY
D: TRBD1; J: TRBJ1-5; V: TRBV18; size: .; length: 11; CDR3: ASSGQGNQPQH
D: .; J: TRBJ2-2; V: TRBV19; size: .; length: 12; CDR3: ASSIGTSTGELF
D: .; J: TRBJ1-2; V: TRBV7-8; size: .; length: 13; CDR3: ASSLRGGWNYGYT
D: .; J: TRBJ2-3; V: TRBV10-3; size: .; length: 12; CDR3: AISESGVADTQY
D: .; J: TRBJ1-4; V: TRBV19; size: .; length: 11; CDR3: ASSGGGHEKLF
D: .; J: TRBJ1-1; V: TRBV6-5; size: .; length: 11; CDR3: ASGRQGFTEAF
D: .; J: TRBJ2-7; V: TRBV5-1; size: .; length: 13; CDR3: ASSPGGTSQYEQY
D: TRBD2; J: TRBJ2-3; V: TRBV24-1; size: .; length: 14; CDR3: ATSDFSGGNADTQY
D: .; J: TRBJ2-5; V: TRBV23-1; size: once; length: 12; CDR3: ASSHQGRGETQY
D: TRBD1; J: TRBJ2-2; V: TRBV9; size: .; length: 14; CDR3: ASSYDRGHRTGELF
D: .; J: TRBJ1-1; V: TRBV2; size: .; length: 12; CDR3: ASRQQALNTEAF
D: TRBD2; J: TRBJ2-7; V: TRBV12-3/TRBV12-4; size: .; length: 11; CDR3: ASRGLPSYEQY
D: TRBD1; J: TRBJ1-1; V: TRBV2; size: .; length: 13; CDR3: ASRKEGQGNTEAF
D: .; J: TRBJ2-7; V: TRBV6-5; size: .; length: 14; CDR3: ASSYSGAGYGYEQY
D: .; J: TRBJ2-5; V: TRBV28; size: .; length: 11; CDR3: ASSFGPGETQY
D: TRBD2; J: TRBJ2-7; V: TRBV25-1; size: .; length: 13; CDR3: ASSEGGGQTYEQY
D: TRBD1; J: TRBJ2-7; V: TRBV9; size: .; length: 12; CDR3: ASSVGAGGGEQY
D: .; J: TRBJ1-1; V: TRBV5-1; size: .; length: 13; CDR3: ASSSIRVMNTEAF
D: .; J: TRBJ1-5; V: TRBV27; size: once; length: 14; CDR3: ASSSRTGYSNQPQH
D: TRBD1; J: TRBJ2-7; V: TRBV5-1; size: .; length: 15; CDR3: ASSLETLQGAGYEQY
D: TRBD1; J: TRBJ1-2; V: TRBV6-5; size: .; length: 11; CDR3: ASSKDRGYGYT
D: TRBD2; J: TRBJ2-1; V: TRBV5-8; size: .; length: 15; CDR3: ASLLGTSGRAYNEQF
D: TRBD1; J: TRBJ1-1; V: TRBV28; size: once; length: 15; CDR3: ASSLPQDREWGTEAF
D: .; J: TRBJ1-1; V: TRBV7-9; size: once; length: 10; CDR3: ASSLRDTEAF
D: .; J: TRBJ2-2; V: TRBV19; size: .; length: 10; CDR3: ASSKLNGELF
D: TRBD1; J: TRBJ1-2; V: TRBV12-3/TRBV12-4; size: once; length: 11; CDR3: ASGQGGSFGYT
D: TRBD1; J: TRBJ2-5; V: TRBV5-1; size: .; length: 12; CDR3: ASSDPGQGETQY
D: TRBD1; J: TRBJ1-1; V: TRBV27; size: few; length: 13; CDR3: ASSDDREMNTEAF
D: .; J: TRBJ1-5; V: TRBV28; size: .; length: 14; CDR3: ASSFWAGLSNQPQH
D: .; J: TRBJ1-4; V: TRBV28; size: .; length: 13; CDR3: ASSYRGGENEKLF
D: .; J: TRBJ2-7; V: TRBV27; size: once; length: 11; CDR3: ASRQIGVGEQY
D: .; J: TRBJ1-2; V: TRBV7-8; size: .; length: 13; CDR3: ASSLLDTQYYGYT
D: .; J: TRBJ1-4; V: TRBV6-1; size: .; length: 12; CDR3: ASSASRGKEKLF